Sequencing of this T cell receptor (beta chain) was carried out in a study of sequential checkpoint blockade in melanoma. Overall study context: Maintenance nivolumab came after either treatment sequence. Approximately 20 patients had tumor biopsies before treatment and at week 13. Study-level findings and limits: Rising tumor T-cell fraction and clonality meant about 30 times likelier benefit.

Only in-frame clones appear in the TCRdb table, and some are missing; sequencing was by immunoSEQ multiplex PCR. The table records about 10,000 clones, about 26% of them present only once. Regarding treatment: randomized to nivolumab then ipilimumab (arm A) or the reverse (arm B). In the case of this clone: Its specificity is unknown.

V was shortened by 0 bases and J by 7 bases, with 13 bases between the two germline ends. The germline V gene has CDR1 GTSNPN and CDR2 SVGIG (reference sequence). CDR3 size: 15 residues. The source of this sequence is a human donor with melanoma. The sequencing here drew on tumor tissue (inferred from file names), taken from a patient given nivolumab and ipilimumab in sequence. V usage is TRBV30 and J usage is TRBJ1-6, with D possibly matching TRBD1 (6 bases). The CDR3 coding sequence is TGTGCCTGGAGTGTGCGGGGGGCCCTAAATTCACCCCTCCACTTT. Translated, it gives CAWSVRGALNSPLHF.